This T cell receptor (beta chain) was profiled in a study of cytomegalovirus exposure and HLA in healthy donors. The CDR3 totals 14 residues. CDR1 is LNHDA and CDR2 is SQIVND in the germline V gene (reference sequence). V gave up 5 bases and J gave up 1 base, with 10 bases separating them. Some clones are missing from TCRdb's copy, which holds only in-frame ones; the method was immunoSEQ multiplex PCR. The sample yields 200,000 to 300,000 clones, 90% seen once. The chain couples TRBV19 to TRBJ2-3, with D possibly being TRBD2 (6 bases). The TCR comes from a woman in her 30s in good health and CMV-seronegative. Sequenced input: PBMCs. The CDR3 here is CASSASSGTDTQYF. The DNA of the CDR3 is TGTGCCAGTAGTGCGTCTAGCGGCACAGATACGCAGTATTTT.